Listed below are T cell receptor beta chains from one sample, sequenced in a study of vaccination effects on CD4 cells after COVID-19. Profiling relied on immunoSEQ multiplex PCR, and the TCRdb table lists in-frame clones only, not all of them. The table has approximately 23,000 clones, 68% seen once. These TCRs are of unknown antigen specificity. This material consisted of CD4+ T cells from PBMCs cultured with HCoV-NL63 spike peptides, taken before COVID-19 vaccination. The receptors come from a human donor who received a COVID-19 vaccine. Both conserved end residues are part of each CDR3. The D gene is left open where the match is weak. For some rows the clone size is stated as once, few or many, or as a class when expanded; others skip it.

v_gene	abundance	j_gene	d_gene	len	CDR3aa	CDR3nt
TRBV5-1	.	TRBJ2-5	.	11	CASSLQETQYF	TGCGCCAGCAGCTTACAAGAGACCCAGTACTTC
TRBV7-6	few	TRBJ2-2	.	16	CASSLGRLVQNGELFF	TGTGCCAGCAGCTTAGGGCGGCTGGTTCAGAACGGGGAGCTGTTTTTT
TRBV19	.	TRBJ2-1	TRBD2	13	CASSTILAAQQFF	TGTGCCAGTAGTACTATACTAGCGGCCCAGCAGTTCTTC
TRBV7-9	.	TRBJ1-4	.	19	CASSVGIGFEYGTNEKLFF	TGTGCCAGCAGCGTAGGGATCGGGTTCGAGTATGGAACTAATGAAAAACTGTTTTTT
TRBV7-9	few	TRBJ1-5	.	13	CASSLGVAQPQHF	TGTGCCAGCAGCTTAGGGGTAGCTCAGCCCCAGCATTTT
TRBV5-4	.	TRBJ2-5	TRBD1	14	CASSLQGAQETQYF	TGTGCCAGCAGCTTGCAGGGGGCCCAAGAGACCCAGTACTTC
TRBV29-1	.	TRBJ2-2	.	15	CSVVSRDSNTGELFF	TGCAGCGTTGTGTCTAGAGATTCGAACACCGGGGAGCTGTTTTTT
TRBV3-1/TRBV3-2	.	TRBJ1-2	.	13	CASSQDQGRGYTF	TGTGCCAGCAGCCAAGATCAAGGGCGAGGCTACACCTTC
TRBV3-1/TRBV3-2	.	TRBJ1-6	TRBD1	16	CASSLPAGTGKSPLHF	TGTGCCAGCAGCCTCCCGGCCGGGACAGGCAAATCACCCCTCCACTTT
TRBV30	.	TRBJ1-3	.	16	CAWTGAGAFSGNTIYF	TGTGCCTGGACTGGGGCAGGGGCTTTCTCTGGAAACACCATATATTTT
TRBV11-3	once	TRBJ2-7	TRBD1	14	CASSEGGSSYEQYF	TGTGCCAGCAGTGAAGGGGGCAGCTCCTACGAGCAGTACTTC
TRBV6-1	.	TRBJ2-1	TRBD2	18	CASSDLGLAGGRYNEQFF	TGTGCCAGCAGTGATCTCGGACTAGCGGGAGGGAGGTACAATGAGCAGTTCTTC
TRBV6-1	.	TRBJ2-5	TRBD1	16	CASSETTGTGRETQYF	TGTGCCAGCAGTGAAACCACAGGGACAGGAAGGGAGACCCAGTACTTC
TRBV11-2	.	TRBJ1-3	.	13	CASSFPSGNTIYF	TGTGCCAGCAGCTTCCCCTCTGGAAACACCATATATTTT
TRBV12-5	.	TRBJ2-4	TRBD2	12	CASGHGLASQYF	TGTGCTAGTGGTCACGGACTAGCTTCTCAGTACTTC
TRBV2	once	TRBJ2-3	TRBD1	15	CASRILQGGIDTQYF	TGTGCCAGCAGGATCCTACAGGGGGGTATAGATACGCAGTATTTT
TRBV7-2	.	TRBJ1-2	.	14	CASSLDAFNYGYTF	TGTGCCAGCAGCTTAGATGCGTTTAACTATGGCTACACCTTC
TRBV6-5	.	TRBJ2-5	TRBD2	16	CASSSRGGPYQETQYF	TGTGCCAGCAGTTCTCGCGGGGGGCCGTACCAAGAGACCCAGTACTTC
TRBV3-1/TRBV3-2	.	TRBJ2-1	.	17	CASSQDLGAGPYNEQFF	TGTGCCAGCAGCCAAGATTTGGGGGCGGGCCCCTACAATGAGCAGTTCTTC
TRBV5-6	few	TRBJ1-5	.	13	CASSLDPSSPQHF	TGTGCCAGCAGCTTGGATCCATCGAGTCCCCAGCATTTT
TRBV5-1	.	TRBJ1-3	.	16	CASSLDSAYSGNTIYF	TGCGCCAGCAGCTTGGACAGTGCCTACTCTGGAAACACCATATATTTT
TRBV4-1	.	TRBJ2-7	TRBD1	16	CASSQGLFRGPYEQYF	TGCGCCAGCAGCCAAGGATTGTTCAGGGGGCCCTACGAGCAGTACTTC
TRBV5-1	.	TRBJ2-1	TRBD2	14	CASRSGGAHNEQFF	TGCGCCAGCAGGAGCGGGGGGGCCCACAATGAGCAGTTCTTC
TRBV9	.	TRBJ1-2	.	14	CASSVDGRGYGYTF	TGTGCCAGCAGCGTGGACGGCAGAGGCTATGGCTACACCTTC